This TCR beta chain is from a study of CD8+CD57+ T cells in acquired aplastic anemia. Study context: The DNA of sorted CD4+ and CD8+ cells averaged 3.2 ug. Study-level points and caveats: Any difference that existed in CD8+ Simpson's diversity between patients and controls was not significant. The same twenty-nine CD8+ CDR3 sequences occurred in patients and in controls.

A remark on this clonotype: Its antigen remains unidentified.

The germline CDR1 and CDR2 sequences are SGDLS and YYNGEE. The J segment lost 4 bases and the V segment lost 4 bases, leaving 3 bases of the junction unmatched. This CDR3 comprises 14 residues. Profiles of TCR beta VDJ and CDR3 were generated from a genomic DNA template. TCRdb re-analysed the reads in MiXCR, keeping a single row per CDR3 protein. The data contain under 200,000 distinct CDR3 sequences, 55% to 70% of them singletons. This clonotype was sampled from a human donor with severe aplastic anemia or a healthy control (not recorded which). The sequenced material came from sorted CD4+, CD8+, or CD8+CD57+ T cells (not recorded which) from PBMCs. The chain combines TRBV9 with TRBJ2-7, with TRBD2 matching over 12 bases. The CDR3 spells CASSTGLAGYEQYF. The CDR3 DNA reads TGTGCCAGCAGCACCGGACTAGCGGGGTACGAGCAGTACTTC.